The rows below give T cell receptor beta chains drawn from one sample of a study of shared clonotypes between healthy human individuals. Assay: immunoSEQ multiplex PCR; the TCRdb copy retains only in-frame clones and omits some. The sample records about 2 million clones, less than 95% being singletons. Sequencing was performed on naive CD8+ T cells sorted from blood. The receptors here all came from a man between 18 and 29 years old in good health. Both conserved end residues are part of each CDR3. A D gene is named only where the DNA matches it firmly. Size tells how often a clone was seen (once, few, many) or the class of an expanded clone, and some rows leave it out.

v_gene: TRBV27
abundance: .
j_gene: TRBJ2-2
d_gene: TRBD2
CDR3nt: TGTGCCAGCAAGGGACTAGCGGGGGGAGAGGAGCTGTTTTTT
CDR3aa: CASKGLAGGEELFF

v_gene: TRBV10-1
abundance: .
j_gene: TRBJ1-1
d_gene: .
CDR3nt: TGCGCCAGCAGTGATGAAACCACTGAAGCTTTCTTT
CDR3aa: CASSDETTEAFF

v_gene: TRBV10-3
abundance: .
j_gene: TRBJ1-2
d_gene: .
CDR3nt: TGTGCCATCAGTGAGTCGAACAACTATGGCTACACCTTC
CDR3aa: CAISESNNYGYTF

v_gene: TRBV15
abundance: .
j_gene: TRBJ2-2
d_gene: .
CDR3nt: TGTGCCACCAGTTCTTACGGGGAGCTGTTTTTT
CDR3aa: CATSSYGELFF

v_gene: TRBV6-6
abundance: .
j_gene: TRBJ2-7
d_gene: .
CDR3nt: TGTGCCAGCAGTCCCGGGTCTTACGAGCAGTACTTC
CDR3aa: CASSPGSYEQYF

v_gene: TRBV27
abundance: .
j_gene: TRBJ1-2
d_gene: .
CDR3nt: TGTGCCAGCAGTTTAGCAGGAGCTAACTATGGCTACACCTTC
CDR3aa: CASSLAGANYGYTF

v_gene: TRBV7-6
abundance: once
j_gene: TRBJ2-1
d_gene: .
CDR3nt: TGTGCCAGCAGCTTAGGGGAGTACCTCAATGAGCAGTTCTTC
CDR3aa: CASSLGEYLNEQFF

v_gene: TRBV9
abundance: .
j_gene: TRBJ1-6
d_gene: TRBD1
CDR3nt: TGTGCCAGCAGCGTAGAGGGGACAGATTCACCCCTCCACTTT
CDR3aa: CASSVEGTDSPLHF

v_gene: TRBV5-4
abundance: .
j_gene: TRBJ1-1
d_gene: .
CDR3nt: TGTGCCAGCAGCTGGGGGGGTGTGAACACTGAAGCTTTCTTT
CDR3aa: CASSWGGVNTEAFF

v_gene: TRBV19
abundance: .
j_gene: TRBJ2-7
d_gene: TRBD1
CDR3nt: TGTGCCAGCGCTTCAGACAGGGGCTACGAGCAGTACTTC
CDR3aa: CASASDRGYEQYF

v_gene: TRBV6-1
abundance: once
j_gene: TRBJ2-1
d_gene: TRBD2
CDR3nt: TGTGCCAGCAGTATTTTAGCGGGGGGGCGGAATGAGCAGTTCTTC
CDR3aa: CASSILAGGRNEQFF

v_gene: TRBV7-8
abundance: once
j_gene: TRBJ1-2
d_gene: .
CDR3nt: TGTGCCAGCAGCTTAGGACAGAATGGCTACACCTTC
CDR3aa: CASSLGQNGYTF

v_gene: TRBV28
abundance: .
j_gene: TRBJ2-7
d_gene: TRBD2
CDR3nt: TGTGCCAGCAGTGTCACTAGCGGGCCCCCGATCGGGCAGTACTTC
CDR3aa: CASSVTSGPPIGQYF

v_gene: TRBV6-5
abundance: .
j_gene: TRBJ2-7
d_gene: .
CDR3nt: TGTGCCAGCAGTTACTCAGCAGGGCTACAGTTCGAGCAGTACTTC
CDR3aa: CASSYSAGLQFEQYF

v_gene: TRBV2
abundance: .
j_gene: TRBJ1-3
d_gene: TRBD1
CDR3nt: TGTGCCAGCAGTTCCACACAGGGGGCGCTCGGAAACACCATATATTTT
CDR3aa: CASSSTQGALGNTIYF

v_gene: TRBV7-9
abundance: .
j_gene: TRBJ1-2
d_gene: .
CDR3nt: TGTGCCAGCAGCTCGCAACACAAGGTTTCCACCGATGGCTACACCTTC
CDR3aa: CASSSQHKVSTDGYTF

v_gene: TRBV4-1
abundance: .
j_gene: TRBJ2-7
d_gene: .
CDR3nt: TGCGCCAGCAGCCAGGCCGACGGGCCGGAGAGTTACGAGCAGTACTTC
CDR3aa: CASSQADGPESYEQYF

v_gene: TRBV2
abundance: .
j_gene: TRBJ2-3
d_gene: TRBD2
CDR3nt: TGTGCCAGCAGTGAAGCGCTCGGGATAGCGGGAGGGGGCACAGATACGCAGTATTTT
CDR3aa: CASSEALGIAGGGTDTQYF

v_gene: TRBV5-5
abundance: .
j_gene: TRBJ2-7
d_gene: .
CDR3nt: TGTGCCAGCAGCTTATGGTACAGCTCCTACGAGCAGTACTTC
CDR3aa: CASSLWYSSYEQYF

v_gene: TRBV6-6
abundance: few
j_gene: TRBJ2-5
d_gene: TRBD2
CDR3nt: TGTGCCAGCAGTAGCGGGGGGGCCGTAGAGACCCAGTACTTC
CDR3aa: CASSSGGAVETQYF

v_gene: TRBV28
abundance: .
j_gene: TRBJ2-1
d_gene: .
CDR3nt: TGTGCCAGCAGTTTACTAACCGGGCAGAATAATGAGCAGTTCTTC
CDR3aa: CASSLLTGQNNEQFF

v_gene: TRBV29-1
abundance: once
j_gene: TRBJ1-1
d_gene: .
CDR3nt: TGCAGCGTTGATCCCACAGTGAACACTGAAGCTTTCTTT
CDR3aa: CSVDPTVNTEAFF

v_gene: TRBV30
abundance: .
j_gene: TRBJ1-1
d_gene: .
CDR3nt: TGTGCCTCCGTAGGACACAAAAACACTGAAGCTTTCTTT
CDR3aa: CASVGHKNTEAFF

v_gene: TRBV15
abundance: .
j_gene: TRBJ2-1
d_gene: .
CDR3nt: TGTGCCACCAGCACCAGACGGGGCCGTATCCGAAATGAGCAGTTCTTC
CDR3aa: CATSTRRGRIRNEQFF

v_gene: TRBV6-6
abundance: .
j_gene: TRBJ2-7
d_gene: .
CDR3nt: TGTGCCAGCAATCAGCTGAACGAGCAGTACTTC
CDR3aa: CASNQLNEQYF

v_gene: TRBV11-2
abundance: .
j_gene: TRBJ2-5
d_gene: TRBD1
CDR3nt: TGTGCCAGCACCGACCTCCGGGGACCCGGGACAGGGGGGCAGACCCAGTACTTC
CDR3aa: CASTDLRGPGTGGQTQYF

v_gene: TRBV19
abundance: .
j_gene: TRBJ2-7
d_gene: TRBD1
CDR3nt: TGTGCCAGTAGTATTATGGGGACAGGGGGCGAGCAGTACTTC
CDR3aa: CASSIMGTGGEQYF

v_gene: TRBV7-9
abundance: few
j_gene: TRBJ2-7
d_gene: .
CDR3nt: TGTGCCAGCAGCTTAGTAGCGGGACAGGGCAAATTCCTCGAGCAGTACTTC
CDR3aa: CASSLVAGQGKFLEQYF

v_gene: TRBV7-3
abundance: .
j_gene: TRBJ2-7
d_gene: .
CDR3nt: TGTGCCAGCAGCTCCCTTAACGGCCACGAGCAGTACTTC
CDR3aa: CASSSLNGHEQYF

v_gene: TRBV7-9
abundance: .
j_gene: TRBJ2-7
d_gene: .
CDR3nt: TGTGCCAGCAGCTCCCAGGTCAACTCCTACGAGCAGTACTTC
CDR3aa: CASSSQVNSYEQYF

v_gene: TRBV10-3
abundance: .
j_gene: TRBJ1-2
d_gene: .
CDR3nt: TGTGCCATCGGGGACTTGGGGGCCAACTATGGCTACACCTTC
CDR3aa: CAIGDLGANYGYTF

v_gene: TRBV21-1
abundance: .
j_gene: TRBJ1-5
d_gene: .
CDR3nt: TGTGCCAGCCCCACTGTGCGTAGCAATCAGCCCCAGCATTTT
CDR3aa: CASPTVRSNQPQHF

v_gene: TRBV4-1
abundance: .
j_gene: TRBJ2-7
d_gene: TRBD2
CDR3nt: TGCGCCAGCAGCCAAGAGGGGATAGCGGGAGTGAACGAGCAGTACTTC
CDR3aa: CASSQEGIAGVNEQYF

v_gene: TRBV5-5
abundance: .
j_gene: TRBJ2-7
d_gene: .
CDR3nt: TGTGCCAGCAGCTTGGGCAGGGGTAGCTCCTACGAGCAGTACTTC
CDR3aa: CASSLGRGSSYEQYF

v_gene: TRBV4-1
abundance: .
j_gene: TRBJ1-3
d_gene: .
CDR3nt: TGCGCCAGCAGCCAAGAGCACAGCTCTGGAAACACCATATATTTT
CDR3aa: CASSQEHSSGNTIYF

v_gene: TRBV7-9
abundance: .
j_gene: TRBJ1-4
d_gene: .
CDR3nt: TGTGCCAGCAGCTCCCCCGGTGAGGGTAGGGTACTGTTTTTT
CDR3aa: CASSSPGEGRVLFF

v_gene: TRBV6-5
abundance: once
j_gene: TRBJ1-5
d_gene: TRBD1
CDR3nt: TGTGCCAGCAGGGGACAGGGGGGACAGCCCCAGCATTTT
CDR3aa: CASRGQGGQPQHF

v_gene: TRBV27
abundance: .
j_gene: TRBJ2-1
d_gene: TRBD2
CDR3nt: TGTGCCAGCAGTTTAGGGATTTTTGGCGGGAGGGCCGCTGAGGCGCAGTTCTTC
CDR3aa: CASSLGIFGGRAAEAQFF

v_gene: TRBV27
abundance: .
j_gene: TRBJ2-2
d_gene: TRBD1
CDR3nt: TGTGCCAGCAGTTTCGGGCGGACAGGGTACACCGGGGAGCTGTTTTTT
CDR3aa: CASSFGRTGYTGELFF

v_gene: TRBV5-1
abundance: once
j_gene: TRBJ2-1
d_gene: .
CDR3nt: TGCGCCAGCAGCGACGAGGTTGAGCAGTTCTTC
CDR3aa: CASSDEVEQFF

v_gene: TRBV6-6
abundance: .
j_gene: TRBJ1-1
d_gene: .
CDR3nt: TGTGCCAGCAGCCCCGGGGGACCTGAAGCTTTCTTT
CDR3aa: CASSPGGPEAFF

v_gene: TRBV4-1
abundance: .
j_gene: TRBJ1-4
d_gene: .
CDR3nt: TGCGCCAGCAGCCCGGACAGTGAAAAACTGTTTTTT
CDR3aa: CASSPDSEKLFF

v_gene: TRBV13
abundance: .
j_gene: TRBJ1-1
d_gene: .
CDR3nt: TGTGCCAGCAAAGGGGGTCAAGGTATGAACACTGAAGCTTTCTTT
CDR3aa: CASKGGQGMNTEAFF

v_gene: TRBV28
abundance: .
j_gene: TRBJ2-1
d_gene: .
CDR3nt: TGTGCCAGCAGTTTAGGTAGCGTTCCGCCCGATGAGCAGTTCTTC
CDR3aa: CASSLGSVPPDEQFF

v_gene: TRBV5-5
abundance: .
j_gene: TRBJ2-3
d_gene: .
CDR3nt: TGTGCCAGCAGCTGGGGGGCGCAGAGCACAGATACGCAGTATTTT
CDR3aa: CASSWGAQSTDTQYF

v_gene: TRBV5-1
abundance: .
j_gene: TRBJ2-3
d_gene: .
CDR3nt: TGCGCCAGCAGCTTGGAAGTTAGCACAGATACGCAGTATTTT
CDR3aa: CASSLEVSTDTQYF

v_gene: TRBV10-2
abundance: .
j_gene: TRBJ1-2
d_gene: .
CDR3nt: TGCGCCAGCAGTGAGTCTAATTGGCCCGCGTTTGGAGGCTACACCTTC
CDR3aa: CASSESNWPAFGGYTF

v_gene: TRBV10-2
abundance: .
j_gene: TRBJ2-3
d_gene: TRBD2
CDR3nt: TGCGCCAGCAGTGGCGCGGGGGGTGCCGACCTCACAGATACGCAGTATTTT
CDR3aa: CASSGAGGADLTDTQYF

v_gene: TRBV5-8
abundance: .
j_gene: TRBJ2-2
d_gene: .
CDR3nt: TGTGCCAGCAGCTTGAGGGGGGCCGGGGAGCTGTTTTTT
CDR3aa: CASSLRGAGELFF

v_gene: TRBV13
abundance: .
j_gene: TRBJ1-2
d_gene: .
CDR3nt: TGTGCCAGCAGCTTAGCTGGGGGCGCGGTAGACTATGGCTACACCTTC
CDR3aa: CASSLAGGAVDYGYTF

v_gene: TRBV4-1
abundance: .
j_gene: TRBJ2-3
d_gene: .
CDR3nt: TGCGCCAGCAGCCAAGACGGGGGATTTAACACAGATACGCAGTATTTT
CDR3aa: CASSQDGGFNTDTQYF

v_gene: TRBV5-6
abundance: .
j_gene: TRBJ2-2
d_gene: TRBD1
CDR3nt: TGTGCCAGCAGCTTGGCCGGCTTGATGGGACAGCGAGCCACCGGGGAGCTGTTTTTT
CDR3aa: CASSLAGLMGQRATGELFF

v_gene: TRBV10-1
abundance: .
j_gene: TRBJ2-7
d_gene: .
CDR3nt: TGCGCCAGCGGAGACTCGGCCTACGAGCAGTACTTC
CDR3aa: CASGDSAYEQYF

v_gene: TRBV5-1
abundance: .
j_gene: TRBJ2-1
d_gene: .
CDR3nt: TGCGCCAGCGGGGAGGGGGCCGCCTACAATGAGCAGTTCTTC
CDR3aa: CASGEGAAYNEQFF

v_gene: TRBV6-5
abundance: .
j_gene: TRBJ2-7
d_gene: TRBD1
CDR3nt: TGTGCCAGCAGTTACTCGACAGGGCATGTAACCTACGAGCAGTACTTC
CDR3aa: CASSYSTGHVTYEQYF